The 8 T cell receptor beta chains given below trace back to one sample, sequenced in a study of beta chain features in type 1 diabetes. Study conclusions and caveats: A moderate, significant TCRB CDR3 shortening appeared in type 1 diabetes across four CD4+ subsets.

TCRB transcripts that were expressed got sequenced, as all of the isolated RNA had been reverse transcribed. Generated by immunoSEQ multiplex PCR, the TCRdb table keeps only in-frame clones and is missing some. The sample contains approximately 250,000 clones, approximately 10% of which appear only once. Their antigen targets remain unknown. Sequenced: naive CD4+ T cells from blood. The receptors here all came from a man aged 25 to 40 with type 1 diabetes.

The rearrangement joins TRBV5-1 to TRBJ2-1; 8 bases fit TRBD1. Trimming took 4 bases from V and 2 from J; bases not matched to a gene: 2. This CDR3 contains 14 residues. In germline, CDR1 is SGHRS, CDR2 YFSETQ. This chain's CDR3 is CASSQGATYNEQFF. CDR3 bases: TGCGCCAGCAGCCAGGGGGCAACCTACAATGAGCAGTTCTTC.

The chain employs TRBV29-1 and TRBJ1-2; 9 bases fit TRBD1. Germline-derived CDR1 and CDR2 are SQVTM and ANQGSEA. The CDR3 spans 14 residues. With 4 bases clipped from V and 7 bases from J, the junction kept 10 bases outside the gene matches. The CDR3 nucleotides read TGCAGCGTTGTCCCTACGGACAGGGGCCTTGGCTACACCTTC. Protein: CSVVPTDRGLGYTF.

The chain has TRBV23-1 and TRBJ2-3, with TRBD2 identical over 8 bases. TRBV23-1 qualifies as an ORF whose function is uncertain. Losses at the gene ends were 2 bases for V and 5 bases for J; bases not matched to a gene: 15. The CDR3 spans 18 residues. The DNA for the CDR3 is TGCGCCAGCAGTCAACGCTCGAGGGACACTAGCGGTAGAGATACGCAGTATTTT. As protein: CASSQRSRDTSGRDTQYF.

The genes are TRBV4-1 and TRBJ2-7, with D tentatively TRBD1 (6 bases). Trimming removed 4 bases at V and 1 base at J, with 11 bases between. Germline values: CDR1 MGHRA, CDR2 YSYEKL. CDR3 length: 14 amino acids. DNA of the CDR3: TGCGCCAGCAGCCCGACAGGACGATCCTACGAGCAGTACTTC. Protein product: CASSPTGRSYEQYF.

The chain employs TRBV5-1 and TRBJ2-3; 7 bases agree with TRBD1. CDR3 length: 12 amino acids. The germline CDR1 and CDR2 sequences are SGHRS and YFSETQ. V dropped 5 bases and J dropped 10; count of bases not matched to a gene: 7. The CDR3 bases are TGCGCCAGCAGAGAAGGGACAGAGCCGCAGTATTTT. Translating gives CASREGTEPQYF.

This clone has more than one count but fewer than ten. The chain employs TRBV20-1 and TRBJ2-5; D is undetermined. The V end lost 6 bases, the J end lost 5 bases, and 10 bases lay between the germline ends. The CDR3 is made up of 11 amino acids. Germline V gene sequence: CDR1 DFQATT, CDR2 SNEGSKA (reference sequence). The CDR3 DNA sequence: TGCAGTGCCAGCGCTGGGGAGACCCAGTACTTC. It yields the protein CSASAGETQYF.

This clone has more than one count but fewer than ten. The rearrangement joins TRBV9 to TRBJ2-2; TRBD2 matches at 8 bases. Trimming took 0 bases from V and 4 from J; bases not matched to a gene: 5. The germline V gene encodes CDR1 SGDLS and CDR2 YYNGEE. CDR3 length: 16 amino acids. CDR3 protein: CASSVDGGAVTGELFF. CDR3 DNA sequence: TGTGCCAGCAGCGTAGACGGGGGGGCGGTCACCGGGGAGCTGTTTTTT.

This clone was observed a few times. This chain connects TRBV27 to TRBJ1-2; 9 nucleotides line up with TRBD1. The CDR3 runs 14 residues. V lost 6 bases and J lost 0; bases outside the gene matches: 2. The V gene's germline CDR1 is MNHEY and CDR2 SMNVEV (reference sequence). As DNA, the CDR3 is TGTGCCAGCAGCCGACAGGGGGCTAACTATGGCTACACCTTC. Protein sequence: CASSRQGANYGYTF.